The present entry profiles one TCR beta chain with its context. Its specificity is not known. The sample is drawn from a study of cytomegalovirus exposure and HLA in healthy donors. Regarding the study as a whole: Per published accounts, TCR beta sequences correctly predicted the HLA-A and HLA-B alleles of most subjects. Presence/absence analyses assumed roughly uniform sequencing depth across donors. The authors excluded some V segments, including TRBV6-2 and TRBV6-3, as indistinguishable.

PCR involved 60 Vbeta and 13 Jbeta primers. Sequencing was performed with immunoSEQ multiplex PCR; in TCRdb, only in-frame clones are kept and a portion is missing. The table for this sample gives roughly 220,000 clones. Per the germline V gene, CDR1 is SGHRS and CDR2 is YFSETQ. J lost 7 bases, V lost 3 bases, and 9 bases had no gene match. The CDR3 sequence is 15 residues long. V gene TRBV5-1 combines with J gene TRBJ2-7; 11 bases line up with TRBD2. Sequenced: PBMCs. The sequence was collected from a girl aged 2 to 10 in good health and CMV-seropositive. The CDR3 DNA reads TGCGCCAGCAGCTGGACTAGCGGGTCTCCTGTGGAGCAGTACTTC. Encoded protein: CASSWTSGSPVEQYF.